These T cell receptor beta chains were read from a single sample in a study of chemoradiotherapy in HPV16-positive cancers. Here immunoSEQ multiplex PCR was the method, and the copy in TCRdb shows in-frame clones only, minus some. This repertoire shows roughly 32,000 clones, approximately 90% found once; its top ten account for 3% to 4%. The sequencing here drew on blood, taken from a patient who underwent chemoradiotherapy. The receptors were gathered from a human donor with HPV-associated anogenital cancer. CDR3s include the opening cysteine and the closing phenylalanine or tryptophan. The D gene is left open where the match is weak. A clone size is listed for some rows: how often the clone was seen (once, few, many), or a class if it is expanded.

size: -
D: -
J: TRBJ1-3
V: TRBV6-1
DNA: TGTGCCAGCAGTGAATTCAGGGGAATAGGGCCTGGAAACACCATATATTTT
CDR3: CASSEFRGIGPGNTIYF

size: -
D: -
J: TRBJ2-2
V: TRBV4-3
DNA: TGCGCCAGCAGCCAAGATACGTTTACTAGCGGGGAGCTGTTTTTT
CDR3: CASSQDTFTSGELFF

size: -
D: TRBD1
J: TRBJ1-5
V: TRBV30
DNA: TGTGCCTGGAACCGGGACAGGGGGGTTGTGGGCAATCAGCCCCAGCATTTT
CDR3: CAWNRDRGVVGNQPQHF

size: -
D: -
J: TRBJ2-2
V: TRBV5-4
DNA: TGTGCCAGCAGCTTGTTGGAGGGCACCGGGGAGCTGTTTTTT
CDR3: CASSLLEGTGELFF

size: -
D: TRBD1
J: TRBJ2-5
V: TRBV6-1
DNA: TGTGCCAGCAGTGAAGCTTGGGACAGGTCCCAAGAGACCCAGTACTTC
CDR3: CASSEAWDRSQETQYF

size: -
D: -
J: TRBJ2-3
V: TRBV9
DNA: TGTGCCAGCAGCCCTCGACTAGGGGATAGCACAGATACGCAGTATTTT
CDR3: CASSPRLGDSTDTQYF

size: -
D: TRBD1
J: TRBJ2-7
V: TRBV9
DNA: TGTGCCAGCAGCGTAGGTGGGGACAGTTCCCACGAGCAGTACTTC
CDR3: CASSVGGDSSHEQYF

size: -
D: -
J: TRBJ1-2
V: TRBV10-3
DNA: TGTGCCATCAGTGTAGGTAATGGCTACACCTTC
CDR3: CAISVGNGYTF

size: -
D: -
J: TRBJ2-1
V: TRBV5-1
DNA: TGCGCCAGCAGCCCGCTGGGCCAGAACAATGAGCAGTTCTTC
CDR3: CASSPLGQNNEQFF

size: once
D: -
J: TRBJ2-2
V: TRBV27
DNA: TGTGCCAGCAGCTCAGGGGTAGGCACCGGGGAGCTGTTTTTT
CDR3: CASSSGVGTGELFF

size: -
D: -
J: TRBJ1-3
V: TRBV5-3
DNA: TGTGCCAGAAGCCCGGGACTGGGCTCTGGAAACACCATATATTTT
CDR3: CARSPGLGSGNTIYF

size: -
D: TRBD1
J: TRBJ2-3
V: TRBV9
DNA: TGTGCCAGCAGCTTATCCGGGACAGGGACCACAGATACGCAGTATTTT
CDR3: CASSLSGTGTTDTQYF

size: -
D: -
J: TRBJ2-1
V: TRBV7-2
DNA: TGTGCCAGCTCCCCCCCAGGTGGGGGGAACAATGAGCAGTTCTTC
CDR3: CASSPPGGGNNEQFF

size: -
D: -
J: TRBJ2-3
V: TRBV27
DNA: TGTGCCAGCAGTCTAGACAGACCCACAGATACGCAGTATTTT
CDR3: CASSLDRPTDTQYF

size: -
D: -
J: TRBJ2-1
V: TRBV19
DNA: TGTGCCAGTAATGGGAGATCGGGGAATGAGCAGTTCTTC
CDR3: CASNGRSGNEQFF

size: -
D: TRBD2
J: TRBJ2-1
V: TRBV9
DNA: TGTGCCAGCAGTCGTAGTAGCGGGAGGACGAATGAGCAGTTCTTC
CDR3: CASSRSSGRTNEQFF

size: -
D: -
J: TRBJ1-5
V: TRBV30
DNA: TGTGCCTGGAGTTCAGGTCGGACAGATTTTAATCAGCCCCAGCATTTT
CDR3: CAWSSGRTDFNQPQHF

size: -
D: -
J: TRBJ1-2
V: TRBV5-1
DNA: TGCGCCAGCAGCCCATCCGGGACGTTTACTACCACCTTC
CDR3: CASSPSGTFTTTF

size: -
D: TRBD2
J: TRBJ2-1
V: TRBV19
DNA: TGTGCCAGTAGTATTCTAGCGGGAGGTGATGAGCAGTTCTTC
CDR3: CASSILAGGDEQFF

size: -
D: -
J: TRBJ2-3
V: TRBV11-2
DNA: TGTGCCAGCAGCTTGGGGCTGAGCACAGATACGCAGTATTTT
CDR3: CASSLGLSTDTQYF

size: -
D: -
J: TRBJ1-1
V: TRBV7-9
DNA: TGTGCCAGCAGCTTATACAGGAAGAACACTGAAGCTTTCTTT
CDR3: CASSLYRKNTEAFF

size: -
D: -
J: TRBJ2-2
V: TRBV15
DNA: TGTGCCACCAGCAGAGAGGACTACCTGAACACCGGGGAGCTGTTTTTT
CDR3: CATSREDYLNTGELFF

size: -
D: -
J: TRBJ1-5
V: TRBV6-6
DNA: TGTGCCAGCAGTACCCGAGGTGACAATCAGCCCCAGCATTTT
CDR3: CASSTRGDNQPQHF

size: -
D: TRBD1
J: TRBJ2-2
V: TRBV5-4
DNA: TGTGCCAGCAGCTTCGGGACAGGGGGAATCACCGGGGAGCTGTTTTTT
CDR3: CASSFGTGGITGELFF

size: -
D: -
J: TRBJ2-1
V: TRBV5-1
DNA: TGCGCCAGCAGCTTCCAAGGTGGGGGCTCCTACAATGAGCAGTTCTTC
CDR3: CASSFQGGGSYNEQFF

size: -
D: -
J: TRBJ2-5
V: TRBV5-1
DNA: TGCGCCAGCAGCTTGGTTCCAGGAGCAGAGACCCAGTACTTC
CDR3: CASSLVPGAETQYF

size: -
D: TRBD1
J: TRBJ1-2
V: TRBV9
DNA: TGTGCCAGCAGCCCCCTAGGGACAGGTTATATTGGCTACACCTTC
CDR3: CASSPLGTGYIGYTF

size: -
D: TRBD1
J: TRBJ1-2
V: TRBV9
DNA: TGTGCCAGCAGCTCCGATGGACAGGGGAACTATGGCTACACCTTC
CDR3: CASSSDGQGNYGYTF

size: -
D: -
J: TRBJ2-5
V: TRBV9
DNA: TGTGCCAGCAGCGTAGCGGCAGGACAGTACCAAGAGACCCAGTACTTC
CDR3: CASSVAAGQYQETQYF

size: -
D: -
J: TRBJ2-3
V: TRBV7-2
DNA: TGTGCCAGCAGCTTAGTTGTCAGGGCCACAGATACGCAGTATTTT
CDR3: CASSLVVRATDTQYF

size: -
D: TRBD2
J: TRBJ2-7
V: TRBV4-3
DNA: TGCGCCAGCAGCCAAGATCAAGCGGGGCCCGAAGAGCAGTACTTC
CDR3: CASSQDQAGPEEQYF

size: -
D: TRBD2
J: TRBJ2-2
V: TRBV4-1
DNA: TGCGCCAGCAGCCGACCACTAGCGGGAGGGCCGAACACCGGGGAGCTGTTTTTT
CDR3: CASSRPLAGGPNTGELFF

size: -
D: -
J: TRBJ2-1
V: TRBV30
DNA: TGTGCCTGGAGTGTCTATCGCAATGAGCAGTTCTTC
CDR3: CAWSVYRNEQFF

size: -
D: -
J: TRBJ2-6
V: TRBV4-1
DNA: TGCGCCAGCAGCGGAGAGCTAGGGGCCAACGTCCTGACTTTC
CDR3: CASSGELGANVLTF

size: -
D: -
J: TRBJ1-3
V: TRBV7-8
DNA: TGTGCCAGCAGCTCAGGGACCGACTCTGGAAACACCATATATTTT
CDR3: CASSSGTDSGNTIYF

size: -
D: TRBD1
J: TRBJ1-2
V: TRBV9
DNA: TGTGCCAGCAGTCTTAGACAGGGGCCTTCTAACTATGGCTACACCTTC
CDR3: CASSLRQGPSNYGYTF

size: -
D: -
J: TRBJ1-5
V: TRBV6-1
DNA: TGTGCCAGCAGTGAAGTCGGGAACAATCAGCCCCAGCATTTT
CDR3: CASSEVGNNQPQHF

size: few
D: -
J: TRBJ1-1
V: TRBV21-1
DNA: TGTGCCAGCTTAAAGGGCGGGAACACTGAAGCTTTCTTT
CDR3: CASLKGGNTEAFF

size: few
D: TRBD1
J: TRBJ2-2
V: TRBV6-4
DNA: TGTGCCAGCAGTGGGACAGGGGGCACCGGGGAGCTGTTTTTT
CDR3: CASSGTGGTGELFF